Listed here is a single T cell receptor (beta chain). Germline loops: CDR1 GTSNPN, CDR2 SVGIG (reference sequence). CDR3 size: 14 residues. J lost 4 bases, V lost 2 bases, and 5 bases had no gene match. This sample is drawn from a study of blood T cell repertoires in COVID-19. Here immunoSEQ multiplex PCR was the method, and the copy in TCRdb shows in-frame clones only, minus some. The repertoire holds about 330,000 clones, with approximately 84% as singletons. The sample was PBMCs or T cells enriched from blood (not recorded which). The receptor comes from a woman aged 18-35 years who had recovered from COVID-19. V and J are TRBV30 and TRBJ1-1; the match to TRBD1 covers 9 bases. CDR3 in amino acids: CAWSTMTGGTEAFF. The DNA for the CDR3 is TGTGCCTGGAGTACGATGACAGGGGGCACTGAAGCTTTCTTT.